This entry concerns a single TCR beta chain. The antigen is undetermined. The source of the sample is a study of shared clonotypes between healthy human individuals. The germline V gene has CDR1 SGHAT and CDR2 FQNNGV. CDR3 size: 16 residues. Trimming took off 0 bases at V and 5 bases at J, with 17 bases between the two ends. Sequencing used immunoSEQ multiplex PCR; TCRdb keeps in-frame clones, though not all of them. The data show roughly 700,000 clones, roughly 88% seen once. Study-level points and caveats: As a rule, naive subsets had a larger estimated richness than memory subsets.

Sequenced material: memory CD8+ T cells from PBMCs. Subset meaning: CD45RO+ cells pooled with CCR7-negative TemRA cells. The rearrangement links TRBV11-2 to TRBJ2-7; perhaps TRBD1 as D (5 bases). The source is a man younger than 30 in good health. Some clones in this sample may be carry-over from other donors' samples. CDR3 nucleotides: TGTGCCAGCAGCTTAGATCTCCCAGGGATGCAGCACGAGCAGTACTTC. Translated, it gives CASSLDLPGMQHEQYF. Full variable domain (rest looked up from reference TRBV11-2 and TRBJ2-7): EAGVAQSPRYKIIEKRQSVAFWCNPISGHATLYWYQQILGQGPKLLIQFQNNGVVDDSQLPKDRFSAERLKGVDSTLKIQPAKLEDSAVYLCASSLDLPGMQHEQYFGPGTRLTVT.